The 30 T cell receptor beta chains reported below all come from one sample, sequenced in a study of blood T cell repertoires in COVID-19. TCRdb's copy holds only in-frame clones and misses some; the assay was immunoSEQ multiplex PCR. Among about 120,000 clones listed, 75% to 95% were seen once. The sequenced sample consisted of peripheral blood. The receptor set was obtained from a human donor with active COVID-19. The donor label of this sample is uncertain.

This clone was counted once. This rearrangement joins TRBV19 to TRBJ1-2; D gene unclear. CDR1 is LNHDA, CDR2 SQIVND, per germline (reference sequence). Trimming pared 3 bases from V and 13 bases from J, leaving 12 bases between. This CDR3 has 11 amino acids. As DNA, the CDR3 is TGTGCCAGTAGTATCGGGAAGGGCCTCACCTTC. Translated, it gives CASSIGKGLTF.

This rearrangement joins TRBV9 to TRBJ2-1; 9 nucleotides line up with TRBD2. J was trimmed by 10 bases and V by 4 bases; bases with no gene match: 15. CDR3 length: 16 residues. The germline gives CDR1 SGDLS, CDR2 YYNGEE. The CDR3 is CASSPRLAGSPGEQFF. CDR3 DNA sequence: TGTGCCAGCAGCCCCCGTCTAGCGGGGTCTCCTGGGGAGCAGTTCTTC. The full variable domain, in which reference TRBV9 and TRBJ2-1 provide the parts outside the CDR3, is DSGVTQTPKHLITATGQRVTLRCSPRSGDLSVYWYQQSLDQGLQFLIQYYNGEERAKGNILERFSAQQFPDLHSELNLSSLELGDSALYFCASSPRLAGSPGEQFFGPGTRLTVL.

The gene calls are TRBV7-2 and TRBJ2-3; 9 bases match TRBD1. V lost 3 bases and J lost 1; bases outside the gene matches: 11. This CDR3 comprises 18 residues. Germline CDR1 reads SGHTA; CDR2 reads FQGNSA. The CDR3 here is CASSFPPDRGIRTDTQYF. The CDR3 DNA reads as TGTGCCAGCAGCTTTCCGCCGGACAGGGGAATTCGCACAGATACGCAGTATTTT.

The chain couples TRBV7-9 to TRBJ1-1; 11 positions agree with TRBD1. From germline, CDR1 is SEHNR and CDR2 FQNEAQ (reference sequence). J gave up 6 bases and V 4 bases, and 4 bases lay outside the gene matches. CDR3 length: 14 residues. CDR3: CASSYGQGAAEAFF. CDR3 in DNA: TGTGCCAGCAGCTACGGACAGGGGGCCGCTGAAGCTTTCTTT. Drawing the rest from reference TRBV7-9 and TRBJ1-1, the complete variable domain is DTGVSQNPRHKITKRGQNVTFRCDPISEHNRLYWYRQTLGQGPEFLTYFQNEAQLEKSRLLSDRFSAERPKGSFSTLEIQRTEQGDSAMYLCASSYGQGAAEAFFGQGTRLTVV.

The V gene is TRBV6-5, the J gene TRBJ2-7, with a tentative D call TRBD1 (5 bases). The CDR3 has 14 residues. Germline CDR1 is MNHEY and CDR2 is SVGAGI. Between the trimmed V and J ends, which lost 6 bases and 0 bases, there was a span of 12 bases. Written as DNA, the CDR3 is TGTGCCAGCAGCCGCGACAGTTACTCCTACGAGCAGTACTTC. This translates into CASSRDSYSYEQYF.

The J gene is TRBJ1-1, the V gene TRBV7-2; no clear D. The CDR3 spans 16 residues. Germline V lookup: CDR1 SGHTA, CDR2 FQGNSA. V lost 0 bases and J lost 6, with 17 bases in between. This chain's CDR3 is CASSLALRFGGPEAFF. The DNA for the CDR3 is TGTGCCAGCAGCTTAGCGCTAAGGTTTGGAGGCCCTGAAGCTTTCTTT.

This clone was seen just once. J is TRBJ2-2 and V is TRBV30; perhaps TRBD2 as D (5 bases). Deletions cut 1 base from V and 5 bases from J, with 5 bases between. The germline CDR1 and CDR2 sequences are GTSNPN and SVGIG (reference sequence). The CDR3 length is 12 residues. The chain's CDR3 is CAWSAGTGELFF. In nucleotides, the CDR3 is TGTGCCTGGAGTGCGGGAACCGGGGAGCTGTTTTTT.

The V gene is TRBV6-2 or TRBV6-3, the J gene TRBJ2-1; D is uncertain. Germline CDR1 and CDR2: MNHEY and SVGEGT. The V and J ends lost 1 base and 8 bases respectively, with 6 bases between them. The CDR3 is 12 residues long. The CDR3 DNA reads as TGTGCCAGCAGTTACTTCGCGTATGAGCAGTTCTTC. It translates to CASSYFAYEQFF.

The gene calls are TRBV21-1 and TRBJ1-4; the D segment call TRBD1 is taken from the table without a DNA check. TRBV21-1 has pseudogene status. The CDR3 is 13 residues long. The CDR3, as DNA: TGTGCCAGCAGCAAAGGGTCAGGGGAAAAACTGTTTTTT. Protein: CASSKGSGEKLFF.

The genes are TRBV2 and TRBJ1-6; D possibly corresponds to TRBD1 (6 bases). V shed 7 bases and J shed 6 bases, with 13 bases lying between them. The CDR3 sequence is 14 residues long. Germline values: CDR1 SNHLY, CDR2 FYNNEI. The chain's CDR3 is CASNARGGNSPLHF. The CDR3 DNA sequence: TGTGCCAGCAACGCGAGAGGGGGTAATTCACCCCTCCACTTT.

The rearrangement links TRBV7-2 to TRBJ2-3; 9 nucleotides agree with TRBD2. Trimming cost V 5 bases and J 0 bases; bases outside gene matches: 6. The CDR3 consists of 16 residues. Germline V gene lookup returns CDR1 SGHTA and CDR2 FQGNSA. The chain's CDR3 is CASSPRLAESTDTQYF. The CDR3 DNA reads TGTGCCAGCAGCCCAAGACTAGCGGAAAGCACAGATACGCAGTATTTT.

This chain connects TRBV5-5 to TRBJ2-7, with TRBD2 as a possible D gene (5 bases). Trimming removed 2 bases at V and 2 bases at J, with 26 bases between. Germline values: CDR1 SGHKS, CDR2 YYEKEE (reference sequence). The CDR3 extends over 19 amino acids. The chain's CDR3 is CASSFSESVGSVLTYEQYF. In DNA, the CDR3 is TGTGCCAGCAGCTTTTCTGAATCCGTGGGTAGCGTTCTCACCTACGAGCAGTACTTC.

The V call is TRBV7-9, the J call TRBJ2-5; the D gene is possibly TRBD1 (7 bases). CDR3 length equals 14 residues. CDR1 and CDR2 from the germline V gene are SEHNR and FQNEAQ (reference sequence). V was shortened by 3 bases and J by 5 bases, with 13 bases between the two germline ends. The chain's CDR3 is CASSFPTGRETQYF. CDR3 coding DNA: TGTGCCAGCAGCTTCCCGACAGGGAGGGAGACCCAGTACTTC. Looking up the rest from reference TRBV7-9 and TRBJ2-5 gives the full variable domain: DTGVSQNPRHKITKRGQNVTFRCDPISEHNRLYWYRQTLGQGPEFLTYFQNEAQLEKSRLLSDRFSAERPKGSFSTLEIQRTEQGDSAMYLCASSFPTGRETQYFGPGTRLLVL.

This clone was seen more than once but under ten times. The chain combines TRBV7-9 with TRBJ2-7, with D perhaps TRBD1 (6 bases). V lost 1 base and J 2 bases, leaving 9 bases between the germline ends. The CDR3 contains 14 residues. CDR1 is SEHNR, CDR2 FQNEAQ, per germline (reference sequence). The CDR3 DNA follows: TGTGCCAGCAGCTTAGGGCGACAGGCCTACGAGCAGTACTTC. Translating gives CASSLGRQAYEQYF.

CDR3: CASSIRAPLGETQYF. CDR3 bases: TGTGCCAGCAGCATCCGGGCCCCACTAGGGGAGACCCAGTACTTC. The genes are TRBV7-3 and TRBJ2-5; D possibly corresponds to TRBD2 (5 bases). V was pared by 5 bases and J by 5 bases, with 18 bases between. Germline assignment: CDR1 SGHTA and CDR2 FQGTGA. The CDR3 contains 15 residues.

V is TRBV5-4 and J is TRBJ1-2; no clear D. Looked up from germline, CDR1 is SGHNT and CDR2 is YYREEE (reference sequence). Deletions cut 2 bases from V and 4 bases from J, with 12 bases between. This CDR3 comprises 14 residues. Written as DNA, the CDR3 is TGTGCCAGCAGCTTCTCGAGCCTAGGCTATGGCTACACCTTC. Translation: CASSFSSLGYGYTF.

The chain uses TRBV19 and TRBJ2-1, with 9 bases fitting TRBD2. With V trimmed by 10 bases and J by 8 bases, 21 bases remained unmatched. There are 17 residues in the CDR3. Germline CDR1 and CDR2: LNHDA and SQIVND (reference sequence). The CDR3 DNA reads TGTGCCACCGCTTTGGCGGGGGGGTTCGCCATAATTGATGAGCAGTTCTTC. Translated: CATALAGGFAIIDEQFF.

This chain uses TRBV12-3 or TRBV12-4 with TRBJ2-5; D is possibly TRBD1 (6 bases). V lost 5 bases to trimming and J lost 10 bases, with 11 bases between them. This CDR3 has 11 residues. CDR3 sequence: CASSQQGGQYF. The CDR3 DNA sequence: TGTGCCAGCAGTCAACAGGGCGGCCAGTACTTC.

This chain uses TRBV30 with TRBJ1-3; maybe TRBD1 (6 bases). This CDR3 is 16 amino acids long. V was cut by 1 base and J by 2 bases, with 15 bases left in between. Germline CDR1 and CDR2: GTSNPN and SVGIG (reference sequence). The CDR3 protein is CAWSEQGTVAGNTIYF. Here the CDR3 DNA reads TGTGCCTGGAGTGAACAGGGTACAGTAGCTGGAAACACCATATATTTT.

The V call is TRBV6-2 or TRBV6-3, the J call TRBJ1-5; D gene unclear. The CDR3 length is 15 residues. CDR1 MNHEY and CDR2 SVGEGT come from the germline V gene. Trimming took 0 bases from V and 6 from J, leaving 12 bases between them. The CDR3 coding sequence is TGTGCCAGCAGTTACTCGGGCAGGAGGAGTCAGCCCCAGCATTTT. It is translated as CASSYSGRRSQPQHF.

The rearrangement links TRBV6-2 or TRBV6-3 to TRBJ2-2; D might be TRBD2 (6 bases). V was cut by 5 bases and J by 6 bases, with 22 bases left in between. The germline V gene has CDR1 MNHEY and CDR2 SVGEGT. The CDR3 loop spans 17 amino acids. CDR3 protein: CASSPRPHGGQSGELFF. CDR3 nucleotide sequence: TGTGCCAGCAGTCCCCGTCCCCACGGGGGTCAATCCGGGGAGCTGTTTTTT.

The rearrangement links TRBV2 to TRBJ1-6; possible D gene TRBD1, 6 bases. The CDR3 covers 16 residues. The ends were cut back, 5 bases at V and 7 bases at J, with 18 bases in the middle. CDR1 is SNHLY and CDR2 is FYNNEI in the germline V gene. CDR3 amino acids: CASSLDSKLANSPLHF. CDR3 coding DNA: TGTGCCAGCAGTTTGGACAGCAAGTTGGCAAATTCACCCCTCCACTTT.

The chain carries TRBV5-6 and TRBJ2-7; D might be TRBD1 (7 bases). The CDR3 has 14 amino acids. Germline CDR1 reads SGHDT; CDR2 reads YYEEEE. Trimming took off 5 bases at V and 4 bases at J, with 16 bases between the two ends. For the CDR3, the DNA is TGTGCCAGCAGTACCACAGGGGACTTATACGAGCAGTACTTC. Translation gives CASSTTGDLYEQYF.

The DNA for the CDR3 is TGCAGCGTTGATGGAGCAGATACGCAGTATTTT. Its protein is CSVDGADTQYF. The rearrangement joins TRBV29-1 to TRBJ2-3; D gene uncertain. Germline assignment: CDR1 SQVTM and CDR2 ANQGSEA. This CDR3 is 11 amino acids long. V shed 3 bases and J shed 4 bases, with 5 bases lying between them.

The rearrangement joins TRBV30 to TRBJ1-3, with D tentatively TRBD1 (5 bases). Per germline, CDR1 GTSNPN and CDR2 SVGIG (reference sequence). V lost 3 bases, J lost 1 base, and 16 bases lay in between. The CDR3 totals 16 residues. The CDR3 is CAWSLGHRRSGNTIYF. CDR3 sequence (DNA): TGTGCCTGGAGCCTCGGACACCGGCGATCTGGAAACACCATATATTTT.

The V call is TRBV5-4, the J call TRBJ2-3, with a weak D call TRBD2 (6 bases). CDR1 and CDR2 (germline): SGHNT, YYREEE (reference sequence). CDR3 length: 15 residues. Trimming removed 3 bases from V and 2 bases from J, with 13 bases in between. CDR3 amino acids: CASSSPGLLTDTQYF. The CDR3 nucleotides are TGTGCCAGCAGCTCGCCGGGACTTCTCACAGATACGCAGTATTTT.

V and J are TRBV3-1 (or the pseudogene TRBV3-2) and TRBJ2-3; the match to TRBD1 covers 7 bases. The CDR3 is 14 amino acids. In germline, CDR1 is LGHDT, CDR2 YNNKEL (reference sequence). V dropped 4 bases and J dropped 3; count of bases not matched to a gene: 4. CDR3 protein: CASSLRTGTDTQYF. DNA for the CDR3: TGTGCCAGCAGCCTTCGGACAGGTACAGATACGCAGTATTTT.

V usage is TRBV6-5 and J usage is TRBJ2-7, with D unclear. There are 13 residues in the CDR3. Trimming took 8 bases from V and 3 from J, leaving 14 bases between them. The germline V gene encodes CDR1 MNHEY and CDR2 SVGAGI. As DNA, the CDR3 is TGTGCCAGCGCTCCCGGCAGACTCTACGAGCAGTACTTC. Residues: CASAPGRLYEQYF.

The J gene is TRBJ1-1, the V gene TRBV6-2 or TRBV6-3; D might be TRBD1 (6 bases). Germline V gives CDR1 MNHEY, CDR2 SVGEGT. This CDR3 is built from 16 residues. Trimming removed 2 bases from V and 4 bases from J, with 17 bases in between. The CDR3 coding sequence is TGTGCCAGCAGTTACAGCGGGGGGCGCCGGGGCACTGAAGCTTTCTTT. Translating it yields CASSYSGGRRGTEAFF.

As for this clone: The same CDR3 arises from other DNA sequences in this sample as well. This rearrangement joins TRBV11-2 to TRBJ2-5; TRBD1 is a possible D gene (5 bases). Germline assignment: CDR1 SGHAT and CDR2 FQNNGV. The CDR3 totals 11 residues. The germline V and J ends were trimmed by 6 bases and 5 bases, with 7 bases remaining between them. For the CDR3, the DNA is TGTGCCAGCAGTTCAGGGGAGACCCAGTACTTC. Translation gives CASSSGETQYF.